One and the same sample provided the 25 T cell receptor beta chains below, sequenced in a study of T cells in Graves' hyperthyroidism and ophthalmopathy. The TCR beta CDR3 regions underwent amplification using RNA transcripts as the source. HTBI primers drove first-round RT-PCR of the TCR CDR3. From the multiplex PCR reads, TCRdb called clonotypes with MiXCR, one entry per CDR3 protein. The sample has some 600,000 distinct CDR3 sequences, around 46% seen once. The sample comprised peripheral blood or thyroid tissue (not recorded which). These receptor sequences come from a woman younger than 30 with Graves' hyperthyroidism.

V and J are TRBV2 and TRBJ1-4; no definite D call. V was shortened by 3 bases and J by 12 bases, with 11 bases between the two germline ends. Germline V gene sequence: CDR1 SNHLY, CDR2 FYNNEI. The CDR3 runs 12 residues. This chain's CDR3 is CASSEQAGQLFF. CDR3 bases: TGTGCCAGCAGTGAGCAAGCCGGACAACTGTTTTTT.

This clonotype was recorded at least ten times. The CDR3 bases are TGTGCCAGCAGCGCAGGACTAGCGAAAGAGACCCAGTACTTC. Translated, it gives CASSAGLAKETQYF. This chain connects TRBV7-9 to TRBJ2-5; 9 bases line up with TRBD2. Trimming cost V 5 bases and J 3 bases; bases outside gene matches: 4. Germline loops: CDR1 SEHNR, CDR2 FQNEAQ (reference sequence). The CDR3 contains 14 residues.

DNA of the CDR3: TGTGCCATCAGTACTCCCAAGGCAGGAGGCCAAGAGACCCAGTACTTC. Amino acids: CAISTPKAGGQETQYF. The genes are TRBV10-3 and TRBJ2-5, with a weak D call TRBD2 (5 bases). The CDR3 contains 16 residues. Between the trimmed V and J ends, which lost 5 bases and 1 base, there was a span of 17 bases. The germline gives CDR1 ENHRY, CDR2 SYGVKD.

This sequence joins TRBV2 and TRBJ2-2, with D tentatively TRBD1 or TRBD2 (5 bases each). With 6 bases removed from V and 8 bases from J, the gap between germline ends came to 16 bases. This CDR3 has 14 residues. The germline gives CDR1 SNHLY, CDR2 FYNNEI. CDR3 amino acids: CASRLGTGGGELFF. The CDR3 nucleotides are TGTGCCAGCAGACTCGGGACCGGTGGTGGGGAGCTGTTTTTT.

The gene calls are TRBV15 and TRBJ1-2; D unresolved. Germline assignment: CDR1 LNHNV and CDR2 YYDKDF (reference sequence). The V end was cut by 7 bases, the J end by 6 bases, with 9 bases between. The CDR3 totals 11 residues. The CDR3 loop is CATKFGDGYTF. The CDR3 bases are TGTGCCACCAAGTTCGGTGATGGCTACACCTTC. Combining the CDR3 with reference TRBV15 and TRBJ1-2 gives the whole variable domain DAMVIQNPRYQVTQFGKPVTLSCSQTLNHNVMYWYQQKSSQAPKLLFHYYDKDFNNEADTPDNFQSRRPNTSFCFLDIRSPGLGDTAMYLCATKFGDGYTFGSGTRLTVV.

As for this clonotype: This may come from a read error, since a much larger clone is one base off. J is TRBJ2-7 and V is TRBV13; the match to TRBD1 covers 9 bases. The CDR3 consists of 14 residues. Trimming removed 5 bases from V and 2 bases from J; junction bases left unmatched: 4. Per germline, CDR1 PRHDT and CDR2 FYEKMQ (reference sequence). This chain's CDR3 is CASSTGTGPYEQYF. The CDR3 DNA reads as TGTGCCAGCAGCACAGGGACAGGGCCCTACGAGCAGTACTTC.

The sample holds a few counts of this clonotype. This chain connects TRBV20-1 to TRBJ1-1; no definite D call. V shed 6 bases and J shed 2 bases, with 13 bases lying between them. Germline lookup yields CDR1 DFQATT and CDR2 SNEGSKA (reference sequence). This CDR3 contains 13 residues. The CDR3: CSAPATLNTEAFF. CDR3 DNA sequence: TGCAGTGCCCCCGCCACATTAAACACTGAAGCTTTCTTT.

For this clonotype: This is likely a read error, given that the CDR3 carries no conserved phenylalanine or tryptophan at its end. The limits of the CDR3 on the DNA are not certain, so only TCRdb's listed CDR3 is given. The chain couples TRBV15 to TRBJ1-6; the table's D call, TRBD1, was not checked against the DNA. From its first to its last residue, the CDR3 has 12 amino acids. The germline V gene encodes CDR1 LNHNV and CDR2 YYDKDF (reference sequence). The CDR3 here is CATSAPSAGGDV.

This clonotype occurred many times. This rearrangement joins TRBV2 to TRBJ1-6; no clear D. The CDR3 has 15 residues. The V gene lost 7 bases and the J gene lost 7 bases, with 17 bases spanning the gap. Germline values: CDR1 SNHLY, CDR2 FYNNEI. The CDR3 region is CASKLLGPSNSPLHF. CDR3 DNA: TGTGCCAGCAAGTTGTTAGGGCCGAGCAATTCACCCCTCCACTTT.

Remarks on this clonotype: Compared with germline, one end of the junction differs, possibly owing to a read error. The chain carries TRBV7-3 and TRBJ2-7; D may be TRBD2 (6 bases). This CDR3 spans 15 amino acids. The germline V gene has CDR1 SGHTA and CDR2 FQGTGA. The CDR3 region is CASSQVGTPTYEQYF. Written as DNA, the CDR3 is TGCGCCAGCAGCCAAGTGGGGACTCCTACCTACGAGCAGTACTTC.

V is TRBV15 and J is TRBJ2-7, with 9 bases fitting TRBD2. The CDR3 has 17 residues. Germline CDR1 is LNHNV and CDR2 is YYDKDF (reference sequence). The trim removed 0 bases at V and 2 bases at J, leaving 8 bases unmatched. CDR3: CATSREKAGGIPYEQYF. The DNA of the CDR3 is TGTGCCACCAGCAGAGAGAAAGCGGGAGGAATCCCCTACGAGCAGTACTTC.

In this sample, this clonotype turned up a few times. The chain uses TRBV7-3 and TRBJ1-1, with D tentatively TRBD1 (5 bases). The CDR3 loop spans 14 amino acids. Germline V gives CDR1 SGHTA, CDR2 FQGTGA. The V end was cut by 1 base, the J end by 1 base, with 7 bases between. CDR3 nucleotides: TGTGCCAGCAGCTTAATCGGGACGAACACTGAAGCTTTCTTT. It specifies CASSLIGTNTEAFF.

The chain couples TRBV4-3 to TRBJ1-1, with D perhaps TRBD1 (6 bases). The germline V and J ends were trimmed by 1 base and 8 bases, with 14 bases remaining between them. The CDR3 extends over 14 amino acids. Germline loops: CDR1 LGHNA, CDR2 YSLEER. The CDR3: CASSQGQGLGEAFF. The DNA for the CDR3 is TGCGCCAGCAGCCAAGGGCAGGGGCTGGGGGAAGCTTTCTTT.

J is TRBJ1-1 and V is TRBV6-6; the D is unclear. Trimming removed 8 bases at V and 7 bases at J, with 8 bases between. CDR1 and CDR2 (germline): MNHNY, SVGAGI (reference sequence). This CDR3 is built from 10 residues. The CDR3 DNA reads as TGTGCCAGCCTCGACCGTGAAGCTTTCTTT. It is translated as CASLDREAFF.

The chain employs TRBV2 and TRBJ2-5; perhaps TRBD2 as D (5 bases). Germline-derived CDR1 and CDR2 are SNHLY and FYNNEI. The CDR3 runs 18 residues. V was cut by 6 bases and J by 2 bases, with 25 bases left in between. The CDR3 DNA reads as TGTGCCAGCAGCCGGATGGGCCTCCGGGATAACGGACAAGAGACCCAGTACTTC. Translated: CASSRMGLRDNGQETQYF.

This chain connects TRBV10-3 to TRBJ1-5; D possibly corresponds to TRBD1 (5 bases). The CDR3 extends over 13 amino acids. The V end lost 11 bases, the J end lost 1 base, and 12 bases lay between the germline ends. Per germline, CDR1 ENHRY and CDR2 SYGVKD. The DNA for the CDR3 is TGTGCCTCGGGGGGGAAAAGCAATCAGCCCCAGCATTTT. Translating gives CASGGKSNQPQHF.

The chain uses TRBV2 and TRBJ2-2; the D is unclear. In germline, CDR1 is SNHLY, CDR2 FYNNEI. V was trimmed by 2 bases and J by 9 bases, leaving 10 bases between them. The CDR3 totals 13 residues. CDR3 coding DNA: TGTGCCAGCAGTGAACGGTCCCCGTGGGAGCTGTTTTTT. This translates into CASSERSPWELFF.

V is TRBV29-1 and J is TRBJ2-7, with D possibly called TRBD1 or TRBD2 (5 bases each). Trimming shortened V by 5 bases and J by 7 bases, and 18 bases separated the two germline ends. From germline, CDR1 is SQVTM and CDR2 ANQGSEA. CDR3 length: 13 residues. CDR3 DNA sequence: TGCAGCGTTAGTGGGACGGTGGGTCGGGAGCAGTACTTC. It translates to CSVSGTVGREQYF.

This clonotype was seen a few times. The chain has TRBV7-3 and TRBJ1-1; D is uncertain. The CDR3 covers 13 residues. Per the germline V gene, CDR1 is SGHTA and CDR2 is FQGTGA. The V end was cut by 2 bases, the J end by 3 bases, with 7 bases between. CDR3 in amino acids: CASSLLLDTEAFF. CDR3 DNA: TGTGCCAGCAGCTTACTCTTGGACACTGAAGCTTTCTTT.

Worth noting for this clonotype: The junction departs from germline at one end; a sequencing error may be responsible. This sequence joins TRBV7-8 and TRBJ1-5, with D perhaps matching TRBD1 (5 bases). The length of the CDR3 is 15 residues. Germline CDR1 is SGHVS and CDR2 is FQNEAQ. CDR3: CAISVTGGGNQPQHF. In nucleotides, the CDR3 is TGTGCCATCAGCGTAACGGGAGGGGGCAATCAGCCCCAGCATTTT.

Turning to this clonotype: An end of the junction differs from the germline gene, which may be a read error. This rearrangement joins TRBV25-1 to TRBJ2-2, with 10 bases matching TRBD1. The CDR3 has 15 amino acids. Looked up from germline, CDR1 is MGHDK and CDR2 is SYGVNS. The CDR3 region is CASSGTGANIGELFF. CDR3 sequence (DNA): TGTGCCAGCAGCGGGACAGGGGCGAACATCGGGGAGCTGTTTTTT. The whole variable domain, remainder taken from reference TRBV25-1 and TRBJ2-2, is EADIYQTPRYLVIGTGKKITLECSQTMGHDKMYWYQQDPGMELHLIHYSYGVNSTEKGDLSSESTVSRIRTEHFPLTLESARPSHTSQYLCASSGTGANIGELFFGEGSRLTVL.

This sequence joins TRBV2 and TRBJ1-2; 10 bases are shared with TRBD1. With V trimmed by 8 bases and J by 8 bases, 14 bases remained unmatched. The germline gives CDR1 SNHLY, CDR2 FYNNEI. This CDR3 contains 15 residues. The DNA for the CDR3 is TGTGCCAGCTCCAGACAGGGGGCGCGGGCCTACGGCTACACCTTC. Its translation is CASSRQGARAYGYTF.

This clonotype was detected once. The V and J genes are TRBV5-1 and TRBJ2-5; 13 bases line up with TRBD2. The CDR3 runs 17 residues. V lost 1 base, J lost 5 bases, and 8 bases stayed unmatched. Germline values: CDR1 SGHRS, CDR2 YFSETQ. DNA of the CDR3: TGCGCCAGCAGCTTGACTAGCGGGAGGGCGTCGACCGAGACCCAGTACTTC. It is translated as CASSLTSGRASTETQYF.

This clonotype showed up just a few times. CDR3 DNA sequence: TGTGCCAGCAGTTACGGAAGGACAGGGATCGCTGAAGCTTTCTTT. Amino acid sequence: CASSYGRTGIAEAFF. The gene calls are TRBV6-5 and TRBJ1-1; TRBD1 matches at 8 bases. The CDR3 length is 15 residues. V gave up 2 bases and J gave up 6 bases; unmatched junction bases: 8. In germline, CDR1 is MNHEY, CDR2 SVGAGI.

The chain uses TRBV20-1 and TRBJ2-3, with D unclear. V was clipped by 4 bases and J by 1 base, with 9 bases between them. The CDR3 consists of 13 residues. Germline V gene lookup returns CDR1 DFQATT and CDR2 SNEGSKA (reference sequence). The CDR3 loop reads CSAKSDGTDTQYF. CDR3 bases: TGCAGTGCTAAGAGTGACGGCACAGATACGCAGTATTTT.